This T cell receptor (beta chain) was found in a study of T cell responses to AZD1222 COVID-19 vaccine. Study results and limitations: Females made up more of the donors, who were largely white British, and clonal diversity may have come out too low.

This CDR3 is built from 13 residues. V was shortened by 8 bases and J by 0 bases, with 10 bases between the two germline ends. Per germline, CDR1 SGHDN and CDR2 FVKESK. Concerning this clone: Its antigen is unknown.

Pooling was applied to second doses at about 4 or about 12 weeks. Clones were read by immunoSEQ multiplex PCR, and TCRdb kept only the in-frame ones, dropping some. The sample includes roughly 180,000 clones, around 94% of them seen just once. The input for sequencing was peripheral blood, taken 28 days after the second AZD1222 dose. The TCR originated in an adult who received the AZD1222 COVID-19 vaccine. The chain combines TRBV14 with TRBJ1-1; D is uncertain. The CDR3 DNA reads TGTGCCAGCGATGACGGTTTGAACACTGAAGCTTTCTTT. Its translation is CASDDGLNTEAFF.